This is a list of T cell receptor beta chains from one sample in a study of human T cells and chemical hapten exposure. TCRdb ran MiXCR on the RACE reads and lists one entry per CDR3 protein. Of about 200,000 distinct CDR3 sequences listed, around 25% are singletons. The sample in question was whole blood, obtained in connection with sensitization to the hapten diphenylcyclopropenone (DPC). Receptor source: a woman aged 40 to 49 with alopecia areata. Some clones in this sample may be carry-over from other donors' samples. Each CDR3 is given with its conserved first and last residue. The D gene is left open where the match is weak. Clone size, where shown, is once, few, many, or a class for clones that have expanded.

V gene,J gene,clone size,D gene,CDR3 DNA,CDR3 protein
TRBV10-3,TRBJ2-2,-,TRBD1,TGTGCCTCGGGACAGGGGGCGACCGGGGAGCTGTTTTTT,CASGQGATGELFF
TRBV4-3,TRBJ2-1,-,TRBD2,TGCGCCAGCAGCCAAGATTGGGCGGGAGGGTACAATGAGCAGTTCTTC,CASSQDWAGGYNEQFF
TRBV5-6,TRBJ2-5,few,-,TGTGCCAGCAGCTTGGCTGGGGTCTTCGCGTCAGAGACCCAGTACTTC,CASSLAGVFASETQYF
TRBV5-1,TRBJ1-1,-,TRBD1,TGCGCCAGCAGCTTGGGAGGGGGCTACACTGAAGCTTTCTTT,CASSLGGGYTEAFF
TRBV20-1,TRBJ2-1,-,-,TGCAGTGCTAGAGGGGTCCCGGGTGCCACATATGAGCAGTTCTTC,CSARGVPGATYEQFF
TRBV28,TRBJ2-5,few,-,TGTGCCAGCAGTTTGTGGCGGAACCAAGAGACCCAGTACTTC,CASSLWRNQETQYF
TRBV29-1,TRBJ2-3,-,-,TGCAGCGCCGTAGGCGACGCAGATACGCAGTATTTT,CSAVGDADTQYF
TRBV7-9,TRBJ1-6,few,-,TGTGCCAGCAGACACGAACGATATAATTCACCCCTCCACTTT,CASRHERYNSPLHF
TRBV6-2/TRBV6-3,TRBJ2-3,-,TRBD2,TGTGCCAGCAGTTACGACGCGGGAGGGCCCTCAGATACGCAGTATTTT,CASSYDAGGPSDTQYF
TRBV12-3/TRBV12-4,TRBJ1-6,-,-,TGTGCCAGCAGGCCCACAGGGAATTCACCCCTCCACTTT,CASRPTGNSPLHF